The 18 T cell receptor beta chains given below trace back to one sample, sequenced in a study of pediatric ulcerative colitis (dated by TCRdb to 2018 to 2020). Preparation of the library involved the immunoSEQ multiplex PCR assay. Imported from immuneACCESS, the table was reduced by TCRdb to in-frame sequences with V and J called. These copies leave out some clones; in studies compared against another copy, an unresolved V gene accounts for under half, and the cause of the remainder is not known. The sample yields 30,000 to 45,000 clones; around four fifths were counted once. The top ten clonotypes cover roughly 20% of the sample. Material for sequencing was blood. These receptors were collected from a girl aged 10 to 17 with moderate ulcerative colitis.

This clone was observed a handful of times. This chain connects TRBV11-1 to TRBJ2-2; 14 bases fit TRBD2. The CDR3 consists of 16 residues. Germline values: CDR1 SGHAT, CDR2 FQDESV (reference sequence). V dropped 5 bases and J dropped 7; count of bases not matched to a gene: 6. The chain's CDR3 is CASSAGLAGAGGELFF. The CDR3 DNA reads TGTGCCAGCAGCGCGGGACTAGCGGGAGCCGGCGGGGAGCTGTTTTTT.

This clone was counted between two and nine times. The CDR3 nucleotides are TGTGCCAGCAGCGCAGCCTCAGGGTTAGATGGCTACACCTTC. This encodes CASSAASGLDGYTF. V and J are TRBV11-1 and TRBJ1-2; perhaps TRBD1 as D (5 bases). This CDR3 is built from 14 residues. The germline V gene has CDR1 SGHAT and CDR2 FQDESV (reference sequence). Between the trimmed V and J ends, which lost 5 bases and 6 bases, there was a span of 16 bases.

CDR3 nucleotide sequence: TGTGCCAGCAGCCAGTTGATTAGAACTAGCACAGATACGCAGTATTTT. Translation: CASSQLIRTSTDTQYF. The J gene is TRBJ2-3, the V gene TRBV7-9; D unresolved. This CDR3 is 16 amino acids long. V dropped 5 bases and J dropped 0 bases, with 15 bases sitting between them. Germline-derived CDR1 and CDR2 are SEHNR and FQNEAQ (reference sequence).

The V gene is TRBV2, the J gene TRBJ1-4; perhaps TRBD1 as D (5 bases). The CDR3 has 15 residues. Germline assignment: CDR1 SNHLY and CDR2 FYNNEI. V was clipped by 9 bases and J by 2 bases, with 16 bases between them. The CDR3 region is CASNPMGTTNEKLFF. The CDR3 DNA is TGTGCCAGTAATCCAATGGGGACGACTAATGAAAAACTGTTTTTT. The variable domain in full, completed from reference TRBV2 and TRBJ1-4, reads EPEVTQTPSHQVTQMGQEVILRCVPISNHLYFYWYRQILGQKVEFLVSFYNNEISEKSEIFDDQFSVERPDGSNFTLKIRSTKLEDSAMYFCASNPMGTTNEKLFFGSGTQLSVL.

The CDR3 DNA sequence: TGTGCCAGCAGCTTAGTTCTAGCGGGCCACGAGCAGTACTTC. Translated: CASSLVLAGHEQYF. J is TRBJ2-7 and V is TRBV7-9; 8 bases align to TRBD2. Per the germline V gene, CDR1 is SEHNR and CDR2 is FQNEAQ (reference sequence). The CDR3 consists of 14 residues. Trimming took 1 base from V and 5 from J; bases not matched to a gene: 4. Full variable domain (rest looked up from reference TRBV7-9 and TRBJ2-7): DTGVSQNPRHKITKRGQNVTFRCDPISEHNRLYWYRQTLGQGPEFLTYFQNEAQLEKSRLLSDRFSAERPKGSFSTLEIQRTEQGDSAMYLCASSLVLAGHEQYFGPGTRLTVT.

This CDR3 is CASSRGTTNTGELFF. In DNA, the CDR3 is TGTGCCAGCAGCCGTGGGACTACGAACACCGGGGAGCTGTTTTTT. The gene calls are TRBV7-9 and TRBJ2-2, with 7 bases that match TRBD2. The germline V gene encodes CDR1 SEHNR and CDR2 FQNEAQ (reference sequence). With V trimmed by 5 bases and J by 0 bases, 3 bases remained unmatched. CDR3 length: 15 amino acids.

This sequence joins TRBV25-1 and TRBJ2-4; D call uncertain. The CDR3 loop spans 14 amino acids. Germline assignment: CDR1 MGHDK and CDR2 SYGVNS. The V gene lost 0 bases and the J gene lost 8 bases, with 11 bases spanning the gap. The CDR3 coding sequence is TGTGCCAGCAGTGAATATAAAGACGTGGACATTCAGTACTTC. It translates to CASSEYKDVDIQYF.

The chain recombines TRBV5-6 with TRBJ1-2; D may be TRBD1 (5 bases). Germline V gene sequence: CDR1 SGHDT, CDR2 YYEEEE. CDR3 length equals 16 residues. V was shortened by 1 base and J by 0 bases, with 13 bases between the two germline ends. In DNA form, the CDR3 reads TGTGCCAGCAGCTTGCTCTGGGGGACTCCTAACTATGGCTACACCTTC. Its translation is CASSLLWGTPNYGYTF.

This chain connects TRBV19 to TRBJ1-6; D is undetermined. The germline CDR1 and CDR2 sequences are LNHDA and SQIVND (reference sequence). CDR3 length: 15 residues. The V and J ends lost 5 bases and 5 bases respectively, with 13 bases between them. In nucleotides, the CDR3 is TGTGCCAGTAGTGAGAGAAACTCAGATAATTCACCCCTCCACTTT. Translation: CASSERNSDNSPLHF.

The V and J genes are TRBV6-5 and TRBJ2-7; D not resolved. The CDR3 extends over 13 amino acids. V lost 2 bases, J lost 7 bases, and 12 bases lay in between. Germline CDR1 is MNHEY and CDR2 is SVGAGI. The CDR3 region has the DNA TGTGCCAGCAGTTACGGACCTTTGGGGGAGCAGTACTTC. Translated: CASSYGPLGEQYF.

The rearrangement joins TRBV7-8 to TRBJ1-2; D unclear. This CDR3 has 16 residues. The V gene lost 4 bases and the J gene lost 3 bases, with 18 bases spanning the gap. Germline V gene lookup returns CDR1 SGHVS and CDR2 FQNEAQ. The CDR3 loop is CASSSRFGRVDYGYTF. CDR3 in DNA: TGTGCCAGCAGCTCCCGCTTTGGGCGCGTGGACTATGGCTACACCTTC. The full variable domain, in which reference TRBV7-8 and TRBJ1-2 provide the parts outside the CDR3, is GAGVSQSPRYKVAKRGQDVALRCDPISGHVSLFWYQQALGQGPEFLTYFQNEAQLDKSGLPSDRFFAERPEGSVSTLKIQRTQQEDSAVYLCASSSRFGRVDYGYTFGSGTRLTVV.

The chain employs TRBV7-9 and TRBJ2-2; 8 nucleotides agree with TRBD2. CDR1 and CDR2 from the germline V gene are SEHNR and FQNEAQ (reference sequence). The CDR3 spans 14 residues. V was clipped by 2 bases and J by 6 bases; unmatched bases: 2. The CDR3: CASSLLGRAGELFF. DNA for the CDR3: TGTGCCAGCAGCTTACTCGGGAGGGCCGGGGAGCTGTTTTTT. Full variable domain (outside the CDR3, taken from reference TRBV7-9 and TRBJ2-2): DTGVSQNPRHKITKRGQNVTFRCDPISEHNRLYWYRQTLGQGPEFLTYFQNEAQLEKSRLLSDRFSAERPKGSFSTLEIQRTEQGDSAMYLCASSLLGRAGELFFGEGSRLTVL.

Only one count was recorded for this clone. The V gene is TRBV7-2, the J gene TRBJ2-1; 10 bases match TRBD2. Trimming took 4 bases from V and 4 from J; bases not matched to a gene: 4. Germline V CDR1 and CDR2: SGHTA, FQGNSA. The CDR3 spans 15 residues. CDR3 in amino acids: CASSSGTSVYNEQFF. In DNA, the CDR3 is TGTGCCAGCAGCTCCGGGACTAGCGTATACAATGAGCAGTTCTTC. Filled out from reference TRBV7-2 and TRBJ2-1, the complete variable domain reads GAGVSQSPSNKVTEKGKDVELRCDPISGHTALYWYRQSLGQGLEFLIYFQGNSAPDKSGLPSDRFSAERTGGSVSTLTIQRTQQEDSAVYLCASSSGTSVYNEQFFGPGTRLTVL.

This clone was seen a single time. CDR3 coding DNA: TGTGCCAGCAGGCCGGGACAGGGGGCCTACAATGAGCAGTTCTTC. Protein sequence: CASRPGQGAYNEQFF. The chain couples TRBV27 to TRBJ2-1; TRBD1 matches at 11 bases. Germline loops: CDR1 MNHEY, CDR2 SMNVEV (reference sequence). The trim removed 6 bases at V and 2 bases at J, leaving 3 bases unmatched. The CDR3 totals 15 residues.

This clone is classed as medium-sized. The chain employs TRBV5-1 and TRBJ2-7; D is perhaps TRBD2 (6 bases). Germline V gives CDR1 SGHRS, CDR2 YFSETQ. This CDR3 has 15 amino acids. Trimming stripped 0 bases from V and 5 bases from J, with 15 bases between. The CDR3 sequence: CASSLETGVGHEQYF. The CDR3 DNA reads TGCGCCAGCAGCTTGGAAACGGGAGTCGGTCACGAGCAGTACTTC.

This rearrangement joins TRBV6-5 to TRBJ2-6; no clear D gene. Germline CDR1 and CDR2: MNHEY and SVGAGI. Trimming shortened V by 2 bases and J by 0 bases, and 5 bases separated the two germline ends. This CDR3 is 15 amino acids long. CDR3 protein: CASSYDVSGANVLTF. In nucleotides, the CDR3 is TGTGCCAGCAGTTACGATGTCTCTGGGGCCAACGTCCTGACTTTC.

The chain links TRBV11-2 to TRBJ2-1; 7 positions agree with TRBD2. J lost 5 bases, V lost 4 bases, and 11 bases had no gene match. This CDR3 region has 16 residues. Germline V gene lookup returns CDR1 SGHAT and CDR2 FQNNGV. The CDR3 is CASSSEVERGDNEQFF. CDR3 nucleotide sequence: TGTGCCAGCAGCTCCGAGGTGGAGCGGGGAGACAATGAGCAGTTCTTC.

This chain connects TRBV13 to TRBJ2-1, with 10 bases fitting TRBD1. The V gene's germline CDR1 is PRHDT and CDR2 FYEKMQ (reference sequence). This CDR3 contains 16 residues. Trimming cost V 1 base and J 9 bases; bases outside gene matches: 9. The CDR3 DNA reads TGTGCCAGCAGCTTAGCGGGACAGGGGCGAGAGGGTGAGCAGTTCTTC. Translating it yields CASSLAGQGREGEQFF.